This record concerns one T cell receptor beta chain sequence. Methods used by the authors: How many nucleated cells were present was estimated from reference gene primer amplification. Profiled with immunoSEQ multiplex PCR; TCRdb holds only in-frame clones, not every one. V and J calls and clone size are those listed in that table; D and trimming were worked out from the DNA. The repertoire holds under 250,000 clones, with 70% to 90% as singletons. Enrolment of Seattle patients took place during active infection, and they were followed longitudinally. The data were taken from a study of blood T cell repertoires in COVID-19. Study-level information: Samples taken during acute and convalescent COVID-19 were collected in the United States, Italy and Spain. PBMCs, B-cell-depleted T cells, or T cells were the source of the cDNA or gDNA that made up the material.

Input material: peripheral blood. The sequence was collected from a man aged 50-59 years with COVID-19, enrolled during active disease.

The CDR3 protein is CASSAGTGVTPSYEQYF. The CDR3, as DNA: TGTGCCAGCAGCGCCGGGACAGGCGTAACCCCCTCCTACGAGCAGTACTTC. The chain is built from TRBV9 and TRBJ2-7, with 8 positions matching TRBD1. This CDR3 is built from 17 residues. CDR1 is SGDLS and CDR2 is YYNGEE in the germline V gene. The ends lost 3 bases at V and 0 bases at J; junction bases unmatched: 11. The full variable domain, completed using reference TRBV9 and TRBJ2-7, is DSGVTQTPKHLITATGQRVTLRCSPRSGDLSVYWYQQSLDQGLQFLIQYYNGEERAKGNILERFSAQQFPDLHSELNLSSLELGDSALYFCASSAGTGVTPSYEQYFGPGTRLTVT.